This T cell receptor (beta chain) came from a study of blood T cell repertoires in COVID-19 (dated by TCRdb to 2020 to 2021). About the study as a whole: Samples covering the acute and convalescent phases of COVID-19 were provided by collaborators in the United States, Italy and Spain. The prospective study material was composed of cDNA or gDNA derived from T cells, B-cell-depleted T cells, or PBMCs. The dataset comprised deeply sampled blood TCRbeta repertoires from subjects exposed to, actively infected with, or recovered from COVID-19. The repertoires were released in a freely available public database meant as a resource for research on the immune response to SARS-CoV-2. Samples were obtained from the ongoing ImmuneRACE study (first 160 participants) and from over 1,000 subjects provided by 6 global collaborators. Sample metadata almost always included a de-identified subject ID, COVID-19 status, age in years and sex. HLA class I and class II types, where available, came from metadata supplied by the sample provider rather than from assay-based typing. Beyond this particular receptor, the publication reports: The quantity of clinical and demographic metadata differed by source and by participant and was supplied without curation.

Participants in the prospective study were enrolled through a virtual design, were aged roughly 18 to 100 years, and lived in roughly 25 United States geographic areas. To assign participants to cohorts, the prospective study relied on clinical history that participants themselves reported in a screening survey and a study questionnaire. Recovered participants in ImmuneRACE Cohort 3 were defined by two consecutive negative NP/OP PCR tests, clearance by a healthcare professional, or resolution of symptoms. Each participant in the prospective study had whole blood, serum and a nasopharyngeal or oropharyngeal swab collected by mobile phlebotomists. Over an approximately 2-month period, participants in the prospective study had the option of providing additional blood draws and questionnaires. Before DNA extraction, blood samples from the prospective study were shipped at room temperature or frozen.

The CDR1 and CDR2 encoded by the germline V gene are SGHDT and YYEEEE. At the junction V is shortened by 5 bases and J by 2 bases, with 10 bases in between. From its cysteine to its phenylalanine, the CDR3 spans 13 amino acids. Only the CDR3 region is kept as DNA, spanning 39 bases read in frame from base 1. This clone came up a few times. It lacks a known antigen. Nothing much larger sits one base from this clone, and base qualities are not available. The immunoSEQ Assay, a bias-controlled multiplex PCR, was used to amplify TCRbeta CDR3 regions from genomic DNA. Per the authors' processing: The number of nucleated cells in each sample was estimated from the amplification of reference gene primers within the assay. To quantify the absolute abundance of each unique TCRbeta CDR3 rearrangement, sequence reads were collapsed and filtered. Productive Simpson clonality was computed per sample as the square root of Simpson's diversity index over productive rearrangements. What TCRdb holds here is the immuneACCESS table cut down to in-frame rearrangements. Part of the clones is not present; checked against another copy, under half of the missing clones reflect an unresolved V gene, and the others are unexplained. The D gene and trimming were derived from the DNA, and the V and J assignments and clone size from that table. The sample records a few hundred thousand clones, 70% to 90% of which are singletons. Less than 2.5% of the sample is in the top ten clones.

Recombination linked TRBV5-6 to TRBJ1-1; no D segment can be confidently identified. The sequence was obtained from a man younger than 40 who had recovered from COVID-19. Sequencing used PBMCs or T cells enriched from blood (not recorded which). The sequenced DNA: TGTGCCAGCAGTCCGGAGTACAACACTGAAGCTTTCTTT. It encodes CASSPEYNTEAFF.